A selection of T cell receptor beta chains follows, all from one sample in a study of blood T cell repertoires in COVID-19. Method: immunoSEQ multiplex PCR; TCRdb's copy keeps in-frame clones and lacks some. The table shows tens of thousands of clones, with around nine tenths occurring only once. The sequenced sample was peripheral blood. The receptors shown here come from a man aged 45-65 years with active COVID-19. Both conserved end residues are part of each CDR3. A D gene is named only where the DNA matches it firmly. Size tells how often a clone was seen (once, few, many) or the class of an expanded clone, and some rows leave it out.

NA	NA	TRBV28	TRBJ1-1	CASGSGANTEAFF	TGTGCCAGCGGATCAGGGGCGAACACTGAAGCTTTCTTT
TRBD2	NA	TRBV2	TRBJ2-1	CASSEREGVAGNEQFF	TGTGCCAGCAGTGAACGGGAGGGGGTCGCAGGCAATGAGCAGTTCTTC
NA	NA	TRBV6-5	TRBJ1-6	CALGAGVNSPLHF	TGTGCCTTAGGGGCAGGGGTAAATTCACCCCTCCACTTT
TRBD2	medium-sized	TRBV7-3	TRBJ2-2	CASSLGLAGAGGELFF	TGTGCCAGCAGCTTAGGGCTAGCGGGAGCTGGCGGGGAGCTGTTTTTT
NA	NA	TRBV4-3	TRBJ2-5	CASSQEGAETQYF	TGCGCCAGCAGCCAAGAAGGGGCAGAGACCCAGTACTTC
NA	NA	TRBV6-2/TRBV6-3	TRBJ2-6	CASSYHAGANVLTF	TGTGCCAGCAGTTATCATGCGGGGGCCAACGTCCTGACTTTC
NA	NA	TRBV2	TRBJ1-4	CASRPTVGEKLFF	TGTGCCAGCAGGCCGACAGTAGGTGAAAAACTGTTTTTT
NA	NA	TRBV13	TRBJ2-3	CASSFFGSPQYF	TGTGCCAGCAGCTTTTTCGGGAGTCCGCAGTATTTT
NA	NA	TRBV18	TRBJ1-5	CASSPGGNGQPQHF	TGTGCCAGCTCACCAGGAGGGAACGGTCAGCCCCAGCATTTT
TRBD2	NA	TRBV6-5	TRBJ2-1	CASRRGTSGYNEQFF	TGTGCCAGCAGGAGGGGGACTAGCGGATACAATGAGCAGTTCTTC
TRBD1	NA	TRBV10-3	TRBJ1-1	CAISEADRVAFF	TGTGCCATCAGTGAGGCCGACAGGGTTGCTTTCTTT
NA	NA	TRBV29-1	TRBJ2-5	CSVESRGRDQETQYF	TGCAGCGTTGAATCCCGTGGGCGGGACCAAGAGACCCAGTACTTC
NA	NA	TRBV5-4	TRBJ2-7	CASSSPGQGYEQYF	TGTGCCAGCTCTTCCCCGGGCCAGGGCTACGAGCAGTACTTC
NA	NA	TRBV4-3	TRBJ1-2	CASSQSTVYGYTF	TGCGCCAGCAGCCAATCGACAGTCTATGGCTACACCTTC
NA	NA	TRBV28	TRBJ2-1	CASSLTGWNEQFF	TGTGCCAGCAGTTTAACGGGGTGGAATGAGCAGTTCTTC
NA	few	TRBV5-1	TRBJ2-3	CASSSHTDTQYF	TGCGCCAGCAGCTCCCACACAGATACGCAGTATTTT
NA	NA	TRBV3-1/TRBV3-2	TRBJ2-3	CASSQDHYRYTDTQYF	TGTGCCAGCAGCCAAGATCATTATAGATACACAGATACGCAGTATTTT
NA	NA	TRBV11-2	TRBJ2-1	CASSPGGPYNEQFF	TGTGCCAGCAGCCCCGGGGGGCCTTACAATGAGCAGTTCTTC
TRBD2	NA	TRBV4-1	TRBJ2-7	CASSQGGSIHEQYF	TGCGCCAGCAGCCAGGGCGGGAGTATCCACGAGCAGTACTTC
TRBD1	NA	TRBV18	TRBJ1-2	CASSPGTEPPYGYTF	TGTGCCAGCTCACCCGGGACAGAACCCCCCTATGGCTACACCTTC
NA	NA	TRBV7-9	TRBJ2-1	CASNAGSEYNEQFF	TGTGCCAGTAACGCGGGAAGTGAGTACAATGAGCAGTTCTTC
NA	NA	TRBV9	TRBJ2-1	CASSVGLGNEQFF	TGTGCCAGCAGCGTAGGTCTCGGCAATGAGCAGTTCTTC
NA	NA	TRBV7-3	TRBJ2-3	CASSFAGPSTDTQYF	TGTGCCAGCAGCTTTGCGGGACCTAGCACAGATACGCAGTATTTT
TRBD1	NA	TRBV3-1/TRBV3-2	TRBJ2-1	CASSQTGGPLGNEQFF	TGTGCCAGCAGCCAGACAGGGGGACCCTTAGGAAATGAGCAGTTCTTC
NA	NA	TRBV29-1	TRBJ2-1	CSVEGQASNEQFF	TGCAGCGTCGAAGGTCAGGCCTCCAATGAGCAGTTCTTC
NA	once	TRBV9	TRBJ1-2	CASSVEPRGNYGYTF	TGTGCCAGCAGCGTAGAGCCCCGCGGAAACTATGGCTACACCTTC
TRBD1	NA	TRBV28	TRBJ1-5	CASLDRVGDQPQHF	TGTGCCAGCCTCGACAGGGTCGGAGATCAGCCCCAGCATTTT
NA	few	TRBV5-1	TRBJ1-2	CASSSRGGFALF	TGCGCCAGCAGCTCCCGAGGGGGATTCGCCCTATTC
NA	NA	TRBV6-6	TRBJ1-4	CASSLGTLTTNEKLFF	TGTGCCAGCAGCCTCGGGACATTGACAACTAATGAAAAACTGTTTTTT
TRBD2	NA	TRBV7-2	TRBJ2-1	CASSSGLAGGLNEQFF	TGTGCCAGCAGCTCCGGACTAGCGGGAGGCTTGAATGAGCAGTTCTTC
NA	few	TRBV6-2/TRBV6-3	TRBJ1-3	CASSYSRGKQSGNTIYF	TGTGCCAGCAGTTACTCGAGGGGGAAGCAGTCTGGAAACACCATATATTTT
NA	NA	TRBV10-3	TRBJ2-2	CAISEFTGNTGELFF	TGTGCCATCAGTGAGTTTACAGGGAACACCGGGGAGCTGTTTTTT
TRBD1	few	TRBV5-1	TRBJ1-5	CASSAGTGVAQPQHF	TGCGCCAGCAGCGCCGGGACAGGGGTAGCTCAGCCCCAGCATTTT
TRBD2	NA	TRBV10-3	TRBJ2-2	CAISESGAGGPTGELFF	TGTGCCATCAGTGAGTCCGGAGCGGGAGGGCCTACCGGGGAGCTGTTTTTT
NA	NA	TRBV7-2	TRBJ2-7	CASSSSPSGHYEQYF	TGTGCCAGCAGCTCATCGCCGAGCGGGCACTACGAGCAGTACTTC